The 26 T cell receptor beta chains presented below share a single source sample, sequenced in a study of cytomegalovirus exposure and HLA in healthy donors. With 60 Vbeta and 13 Jbeta primers, the PCR was carried out. Generated by immunoSEQ multiplex PCR, the TCRdb table keeps only in-frame clones and is missing some. The table includes about 140,000 clones, roughly 80% detected once. What was sequenced was PBMCs. Source of these receptors: a female donor in good health and CMV-seronegative.

The genes are TRBV29-1 and TRBJ2-1; 8 bases match TRBD1. Unmatched junction bases numbered 8, after V lost 5 bases and J lost 5 bases. CDR1 and CDR2 from the germline V gene are SQVTM and ANQGSEA. This CDR3 has 14 residues. The CDR3 region is CSVRGQGAHNEQFF. CDR3 DNA sequence: TGCAGCGTTCGAGGGCAGGGGGCCCACAATGAGCAGTTCTTC.

The V call is TRBV6-5, the J call TRBJ2-5; possibly TRBD2 for D (6 bases). The DNA end is a closer match to TRBJ2-7, so the J assignment may be wrong. Germline CDR1 is MNHEY and CDR2 is SVGAGI. CDR3 length: 14 amino acids. The CDR3 region has the DNA TGTGCCAGCGCGGGGACGGGAGCTTCCTACGAGCAGTACTTC. The encoded protein is CASAGTGASYEQYF.

The rearrangement joins TRBV5-4 to TRBJ2-5, with D tentatively TRBD1 (6 bases). The V end lost 3 bases, the J end lost 3 bases, and 18 bases lay between the germline ends. The CDR3 length is 16 residues. Germline CDR1 reads SGHNT; CDR2 reads YYREEE (reference sequence). The CDR3, as DNA: TGTGCCAGCAGCTCCACTACCGGGACATGGGAAGAGACCCAGTACTTC. It codes for CASSSTTGTWEETQYF.

The genes are TRBV25-1 and TRBJ2-1, with 9 bases fitting TRBD1. Germline V gene data show CDR1 as MGHDK and CDR2 as SYGVNS. V was clipped by 7 bases and J by 9 bases; unmatched bases: 7. The CDR3 runs 13 residues. CDR3 in DNA: TGTGCCAGCACCTGGACAGGGGATGGTGAGCAGTTCTTC. It yields the protein CASTWTGDGEQFF.

This rearrangement joins TRBV28 to TRBJ2-1, with 9 bases aligning to TRBD2. V shed 7 bases, J shed 6 bases, and the junction held 10 bases outside the gene matches. This CDR3 contains 15 residues. CDR1 and CDR2 from the germline V gene are MDHEN and SYDVKM. The CDR3 is CASNFQREALNEQFF. The CDR3 bases are TGTGCCAGCAACTTTCAGCGGGAGGCCCTCAATGAGCAGTTCTTC.

The rearrangement joins TRBV5-1 to TRBJ1-2; D gene ambiguous. V gave up 0 bases and J gave up 3 bases, with 9 bases separating them. The CDR3 contains 14 residues. Germline V gene lookup returns CDR1 SGHRS and CDR2 YFSETQ. The CDR3 here is CASSLGGPDYGYTF. CDR3 nucleotides: TGCGCCAGCAGCTTGGGAGGGCCGGACTATGGCTACACCTTC.

The J gene is TRBJ1-1, the V gene TRBV7-9; perhaps TRBD1 as D (6 bases). The V gene's germline CDR1 is SEHNR and CDR2 FQNEAQ (reference sequence). Trimming left V 0 bases short and J 1 base short, with 15 bases between. There are 17 residues in the CDR3. The CDR3, as DNA: TGTGCCAGCAGCTTAGCGGGGGCCGCAGGGCAGAACACTGAAGCTTTCTTT. This gives the protein CASSLAGAAGQNTEAFF.

This chain connects TRBV4-1 to TRBJ1-1; 7 bases line up with TRBD1. V dropped 3 bases and J dropped 4; count of bases not matched to a gene: 5. Looked up from germline, CDR1 is MGHRA and CDR2 is YSYEKL. The length of the CDR3 is 14 residues. The CDR3 here is CASSHPGGSTEAFF. DNA of the CDR3: TGCGCCAGCAGCCACCCAGGGGGATCCACTGAAGCTTTCTTT.

For the CDR3, the DNA is TGTGCCAGCAGTTTCGGGGGGAGCCCCTACGAGCAGTACTTC. This gives the protein CASSFGGSPYEQYF. The chain recombines TRBV28 with TRBJ2-7; 7 nucleotides align to TRBD2. Losses at the gene ends were 3 bases for V and 2 bases for J; bases not matched to a gene: 4. Germline V lookup: CDR1 MDHEN, CDR2 SYDVKM. This CDR3 spans 14 amino acids.

V is TRBV29-1 and J is TRBJ1-4; D gene unclear. The V end was cut by 3 bases, the J end by 8 bases, with 10 bases between. Looked up from germline, CDR1 is SQVTM and CDR2 is ANQGSEA. The CDR3 totals 12 residues. DNA for the CDR3: TGCAGCGTTGAGGCAGGTCAGGAAAAACTGTTTTTT. Protein: CSVEAGQEKLFF.

This clone was seen once. Germline and junction disagree at one end, which may indicate a read error. The identical CDR3 is also encoded by other nucleotide sequences in the sample. The rearrangement uses TRBV5-1 and TRBJ2-7, with TRBD2 matching 9 bases. CDR1 SGHRS and CDR2 YFSETQ come from the germline V gene. CDR3 size: 15 residues. The CDR3 spells CASSLEAGGSYEQYF. The CDR3 DNA is TGCGCCAGCAGTTTGGAAGCGGGAGGTTCCTACGAGCAGTACTTC.

The rearrangement links TRBV28 to TRBJ2-7; 14 nucleotides line up with TRBD2. This CDR3 has 16 amino acids. The V gene end was trimmed by 2 bases and the J gene end by 0 bases; junction bases not matched to a gene: 0. From germline, CDR1 is MDHEN and CDR2 SYDVKM. CDR3 loop: CASSLGTSGSSYEQYF. The CDR3 coding sequence is TGTGCCAGCAGTTTAGGGACTAGCGGGAGCTCCTACGAGCAGTACTTC.

This clone turned up a few times. The chain recombines TRBV6-1 with TRBJ2-7; D is possibly TRBD2 (5 bases). Germline CDR1 and CDR2: MNHNS and SASEGT. The ends were cut back, 1 base at V and 1 base at J, with 8 bases in the middle. This CDR3 is built from 14 residues. CDR3 in amino acids: CASSEVGVSYEQYF. The CDR3, as DNA: TGTGCCAGCAGTGAAGTGGGAGTGTCCTACGAGCAGTACTTC.

This clone came up a few times. The chain joins TRBV27 to TRBJ2-3; 8 bases align to TRBD2. In germline, CDR1 is MNHEY, CDR2 SMNVEV (reference sequence). Losses at the gene ends were 5 bases for V and 2 bases for J; bases not matched to a gene: 15. This CDR3 comprises 18 residues. DNA for the CDR3: TGTGCCAGCAGTGAATGGGCGCCGGGAGGGGGGGTCACAGATACGCAGTATTTT. Translation: CASSEWAPGGGVTDTQYF.

The V call is TRBV19, the J call TRBJ2-6; 7 bases agree with TRBD1. Trimming took 8 bases from V and 3 from J; bases not matched to a gene: 4. In germline, CDR1 is LNHDA, CDR2 SQIVND (reference sequence). The CDR3 sequence is 14 residues long. The CDR3 is CASRQGHGANVLTF. CDR3 nucleotides: TGTGCCAGTCGACAGGGTCATGGGGCCAACGTCCTGACTTTC.

The J gene is TRBJ1-4, the V gene TRBV20-1; D possibly corresponds to TRBD1 (5 bases). CDR1 and CDR2 (germline): DFQATT, SNEGSKA (reference sequence). The CDR3 length is 11 residues. Trimming cost V 6 bases and J 13 bases, with 15 bases left between them. The CDR3 here is CSALYRNGLFF. The CDR3, as DNA: TGCAGTGCGTTATACAGGAACGGACTGTTTTTT.

This chain joins TRBV5-1 and TRBJ1-1, with a possible D match to TRBD1 (5 bases). V was shortened by 2 bases and J by 3 bases, with 11 bases between the two germline ends. The CDR3 has 14 amino acids. The germline V gene encodes CDR1 SGHRS and CDR2 YFSETQ. CDR3 region: CASSFGGRDTEAFF. The CDR3 DNA sequence: TGCGCCAGCAGCTTCGGGGGGAGGGACACTGAAGCTTTCTTT.

CDR3 coding DNA: TGTGCCAGCAGTTTAGGGTTCCTCGGGGAGCAGTACTTC. It encodes CASSLGFLGEQYF. This sequence joins TRBV27 and TRBJ2-7; D call uncertain. Trimming stripped 2 bases from V and 7 bases from J, with 12 bases between. Germline V gives CDR1 MNHEY, CDR2 SMNVEV (reference sequence). The CDR3 spans 13 residues.

The V and J genes are TRBV6-5 and TRBJ1-6; D may be TRBD1 (5 bases). V was cut by 7 bases and J by 13 bases, with 17 bases left in between. Germline CDR1 MNHEY, CDR2 SVGAGI. CDR3 length: 13 residues. The CDR3 here is CASTTGDGHPLHF. CDR3 nucleotide sequence: TGTGCCAGCACCACGGGGGACGGCCATCCCCTCCACTTT.

The chain uses TRBV27 and TRBJ2-4, with a tentative D call TRBD2 (7 bases). This CDR3 comprises 15 residues. In germline, CDR1 is MNHEY, CDR2 SMNVEV (reference sequence). The ends were cut back, 5 bases at V and 6 bases at J, with 17 bases in the middle. The CDR3 reads CASSLMGGGGNIQYF. CDR3 sequence (DNA): TGTGCCAGCAGTCTCATGGGGGGAGGGGGAAACATTCAGTACTTC.

The CDR3 DNA follows: TGTGCCAGCTACAGCTCTGGAAACACCATATATTTT. As protein: CASYSSGNTIYF. The chain carries TRBV28 and TRBJ1-3, with D unclear. The CDR3 is 12 amino acids. V lost 8 bases and J lost 0, with 5 bases in between. Germline V gene sequence: CDR1 MDHEN, CDR2 SYDVKM.

This rearrangement joins TRBV10-3 to TRBJ1-1; 8 nucleotides align to TRBD1. CDR3 length: 15 amino acids. Per germline, CDR1 ENHRY and CDR2 SYGVKD. V gave up 5 bases and J gave up 1 base; unmatched junction bases: 6. The CDR3 is CAISSHGQGNTEAFF. The CDR3 DNA sequence: TGTGCCATCAGTTCCCACGGACAGGGGAACACTGAAGCTTTCTTT.

The chain links TRBV6-6 to TRBJ2-7; the D gene is possibly TRBD1 (6 bases). The CDR3 totals 15 residues. The ends were cut back, 2 bases at V and 0 bases at J, with 11 bases in the middle. Germline assignment: CDR1 MNHNY and CDR2 SVGAGI (reference sequence). Here the CDR3 reads CASSYLRDTSYEQYF. CDR3 DNA: TGTGCCAGCAGTTACCTCCGGGACACCTCCTACGAGCAGTACTTC.

The CDR3, as DNA: TGTGCCAGCAGCTTAGGGGTAGCGGGAGGGGGCGGTCCTGAGCAGTTCTTC. Translated: CASSLGVAGGGGPEQFF. The chain is built from TRBV7-9 and TRBJ2-1; 11 positions agree with TRBD2. V shed 1 base, J shed 9 bases, and the junction held 11 bases outside the gene matches. Germline CDR1 reads SEHNR; CDR2 reads FQNEAQ (reference sequence). The CDR3 loop spans 17 amino acids.

The chain employs TRBV20-1 and TRBJ2-5; a weak D match, TRBD2 (5 bases). CDR3 length: 11 residues. The germline V and J ends were trimmed by 6 bases and 5 bases, with 10 bases remaining between them. Germline CDR1 reads DFQATT; CDR2 reads SNEGSKA (reference sequence). DNA of the CDR3: TGCAGTGCGAGTGGGAGTGAGACCCAGTACTTC. It codes for CSASGSETQYF.

The V gene is TRBV5-1, the J gene TRBJ2-7; 8 positions agree with TRBD2. Germline V CDR1 and CDR2: SGHRS, YFSETQ. With 5 bases clipped from V and 2 bases from J, the junction kept 9 bases outside the gene matches. This CDR3 contains 15 residues. CDR3 DNA: TGCGCCAGCAGGGTAGCGGGAAGGACCGCCTACGAGCAGTACTTC. Its translation is CASRVAGRTAYEQYF.